This TCR beta chain was identified in a study of CD8 T cells in Susac syndrome. Reverse transcription of roughly 0.5 to 1 ug RNA was carried out with random hexamers. Amplification of the TCR beta CDR3 was carried out by immunoSEQ multiplex PCR, which spanned a total of 54 Vbeta and 13 Jbeta segments. Via MiXCR, TCRdb re-called the immunoSEQ multiplex PCR reads, giving one row per CDR3 protein. The sample yields 100,000 to 150,000 distinct CDR3 sequences, around 94% seen once. The CDR3 runs to 14 residues. Germline loops: CDR1 SQVTM, CDR2 ANQGSEA. V was clipped by 2 bases and J by 6 bases, with 17 bases between them. Sequencing of TCR beta, carried out with a high-throughput approach, was applied to CD8+ and CD4+ T cells from the blood.

The receptor's source is a human donor with Susac syndrome. The source material was CD8+ T cells from PBMCs. The chain recombines TRBV29-1 with TRBJ2-7; weak D call: TRBD1 (5 bases). CDR3 nucleotide sequence: TGCAGCGTTGAACACCCGCTGGGAACAGGCGAGCAGTACTTC. Amino acids: CSVEHPLGTGEQYF.